This is a list of T cell receptor beta chains from one sample in a study of human T cells and chemical hapten exposure. TCRdb reanalysed the 5' RACE reads using MiXCR and keeps one entry per CDR3 protein. The table shows some 150,000 distinct CDR3 sequences, with roughly 4.1% occurring only once. Every receptor here comes from a female donor in good health. CDR3s include the opening cysteine and the closing phenylalanine or tryptophan. Fields, in order: J gene, clone size, V gene, CDR3 protein. The listing skips clone size in some rows; elsewhere it reads once, few, many or a size class.

J: TRBJ2-3; size: many; V: TRBV4-3; CDR3: CASSQLNGIKRDRVPDTQYF
J: TRBJ2-3; size: many; V: TRBV7-2; CDR3: CASHRLQFTDTQYF
J: TRBJ2-3; size: many; V: TRBV19; CDR3: CASSPLSQGWDTQYF
J: TRBJ1-2; size: NA; V: TRBV12-3/TRBV12-4; CDR3: CASSSTGRHGYTF
J: TRBJ1-3; size: many; V: TRBV7-2; CDR3: CASSLANTIYF
J: TRBJ2-6; size: few; V: TRBV7-2; CDR3: CASSFSQGDPGANVLTF
J: TRBJ1-5; size: many; V: TRBV10-3; CDR3: CAIRAFGVTGDSNQPQHF
J: TRBJ2-7; size: many; V: TRBV2; CDR3: CASSEGHRTYEQYF
J: TRBJ2-1; size: many; V: TRBV5-5; CDR3: CASSLDPLRGSYNEQFF
J: TRBJ1-4; size: many; V: TRBV7-2; CDR3: CASSLDGGANEKLFF
J: TRBJ2-7; size: many; V: TRBV7-8; CDR3: CASSLVSSISTYEQYF
J: TRBJ1-3; size: few; V: TRBV11-2; CDR3: CASSLSDSSYPGGNTIYF
J: TRBJ2-3; size: many; V: TRBV18; CDR3: CASSPQGKDTQYF
J: TRBJ2-7; size: many; V: TRBV20-1; CDR3: CSASPGQGRYEQYF
J: TRBJ1-5; size: many; V: TRBV20-1; CDR3: CSARDLGPQEQPQHF
J: TRBJ2-3; size: NA; V: TRBV20-1; CDR3: CSAREETGTDTQYF
J: TRBJ1-5; size: many; V: TRBV7-2; CDR3: CASSRLNNQPQHF
J: TRBJ2-3; size: NA; V: TRBV20-1; CDR3: CSARRRRAPTDTQYF
J: TRBJ2-1; size: NA; V: TRBV2; CDR3: CASTDRATGNEQFF
J: TRBJ1-6; size: many; V: TRBV3-1; CDR3: CASSPEPTGYNSPLHF
J: TRBJ2-3; size: many; V: TRBV2; CDR3: CASMTGASLDTQYF
J: TRBJ2-2; size: many; V: TRBV19; CDR3: CASSMRQGSTGELFF
J: TRBJ2-7; size: NA; V: TRBV5-5; CDR3: CASSPGTGGCPTYEQYF
J: TRBJ2-1; size: few; V: TRBV25-1; CDR3: CASSDRVGWNNEQFF
J: TRBJ2-7; size: NA; V: TRBV7-9; CDR3: CASTDSPTYEQYF
J: TRBJ1-4; size: NA; V: TRBV4-3; CDR3: CASSQQLSSGGRGEKLFF
J: TRBJ2-4; size: many; V: TRBV6-1; CDR3: CASSEALRLPQRKNIQYF
J: TRBJ2-7; size: few; V: TRBV3-1; CDR3: CASSQATSGVGEQYF
J: TRBJ1-3; size: many; V: TRBV12-3/TRBV12-4; CDR3: CASSPKTGAGNTIYF
J: TRBJ1-2; size: many; V: TRBV30; CDR3: CAWSRLTGGQDGYTF
J: TRBJ1-1; size: many; V: TRBV5-4; CDR3: CASSLDRVNTEAFF
J: TRBJ2-3; size: many; V: TRBV29-1; CDR3: CSVRPGSSTDTQYF
J: TRBJ2-2; size: many; V: TRBV10-1; CDR3: CASTPSGQQNTGELFF